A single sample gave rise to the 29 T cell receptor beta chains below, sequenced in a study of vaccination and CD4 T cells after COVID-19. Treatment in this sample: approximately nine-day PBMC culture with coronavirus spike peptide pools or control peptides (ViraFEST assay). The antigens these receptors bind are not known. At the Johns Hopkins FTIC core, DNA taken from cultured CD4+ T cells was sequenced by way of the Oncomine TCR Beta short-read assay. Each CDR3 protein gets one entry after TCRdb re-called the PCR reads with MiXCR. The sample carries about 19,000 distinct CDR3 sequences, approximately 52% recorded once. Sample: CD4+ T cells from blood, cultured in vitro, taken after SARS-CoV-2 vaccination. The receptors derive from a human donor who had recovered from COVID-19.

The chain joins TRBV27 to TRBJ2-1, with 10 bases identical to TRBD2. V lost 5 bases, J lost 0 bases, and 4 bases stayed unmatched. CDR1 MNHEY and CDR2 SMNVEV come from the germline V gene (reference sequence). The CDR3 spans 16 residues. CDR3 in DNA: TGTGCCAGCAGTCGTACTAGCGGGACCTCCTACAATGAGCAGTTCTTC. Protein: CASSRTSGTSYNEQFF.

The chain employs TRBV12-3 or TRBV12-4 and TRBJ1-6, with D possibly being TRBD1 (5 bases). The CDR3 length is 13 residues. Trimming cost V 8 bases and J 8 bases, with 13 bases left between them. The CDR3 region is CASGGSGHSPLHF. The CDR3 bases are TGTGCCAGCGGGGGTTCGGGGCATTCACCCCTCCACTTT.

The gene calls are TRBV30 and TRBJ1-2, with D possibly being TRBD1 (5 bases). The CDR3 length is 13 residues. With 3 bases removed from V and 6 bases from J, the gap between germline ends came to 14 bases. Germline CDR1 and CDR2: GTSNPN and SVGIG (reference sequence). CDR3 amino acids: CAWRTDSGHGYTF. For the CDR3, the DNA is TGTGCCTGGAGGACGGACTCGGGGCATGGCTACACCTTC.

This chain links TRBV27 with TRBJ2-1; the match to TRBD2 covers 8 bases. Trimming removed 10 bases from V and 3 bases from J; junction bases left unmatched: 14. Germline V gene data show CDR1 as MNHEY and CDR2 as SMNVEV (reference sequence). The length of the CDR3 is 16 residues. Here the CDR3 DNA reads TGTGCCACCAAAACCTATACGGGACTAGACTACAATGAGCAGTTCTTC. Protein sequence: CATKTYTGLDYNEQFF.

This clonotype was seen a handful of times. The CDR3 coding sequence is TGTGCCAGCAGTTACGCGAACACCGGGGAGCTGTTTTTT. It encodes CASSYANTGELFF. V gene TRBV27 combines with J gene TRBJ2-2; no definite D call. CDR3 length equals 13 residues. CDR1 MNHEY and CDR2 SMNVEV come from the germline V gene (reference sequence). V was cut by 4 bases and J by 0 bases, with 3 bases left in between.

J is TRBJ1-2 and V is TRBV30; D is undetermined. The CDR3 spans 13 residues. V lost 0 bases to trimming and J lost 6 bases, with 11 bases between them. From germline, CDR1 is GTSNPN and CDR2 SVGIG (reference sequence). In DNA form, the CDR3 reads TGTGCCTGGAGTGTCCTAAGAACCCATGGCTACACCTTC. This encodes CAWSVLRTHGYTF.

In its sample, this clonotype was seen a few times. CDR3 in DNA: TGTGCCAGCAGCCACCCAGAGGGGAAGTCCTACGAGCAGTACTTC. Encoded protein: CASSHPEGKSYEQYF. The V call is TRBV14, the J call TRBJ2-7; D possibly matches TRBD1 or TRBD2 (5 bases each). CDR1 and CDR2 (germline): SGHDN, FVKESK. V was cut by 3 bases and J by 1 base, with 13 bases left in between. This CDR3 has 15 residues. Combining the CDR3 with reference TRBV14 and TRBJ2-7 gives the whole variable domain EAGVTQFPSHSVIEKGQTVTLRCDPISGHDNLYWYRRVMGKEIKFLLHFVKESKQDESGMPNNRFLAERTGGTYSTLKVQPAELEDSGVYFCASSHPEGKSYEQYFGPGTRLTVT.

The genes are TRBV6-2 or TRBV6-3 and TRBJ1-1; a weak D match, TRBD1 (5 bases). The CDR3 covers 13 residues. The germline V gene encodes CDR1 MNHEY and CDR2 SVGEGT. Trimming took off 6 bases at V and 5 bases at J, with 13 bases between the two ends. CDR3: CASRGAPGTEAFF. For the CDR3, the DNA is TGTGCCAGCAGAGGGGCCCCGGGAACTGAAGCTTTCTTT.

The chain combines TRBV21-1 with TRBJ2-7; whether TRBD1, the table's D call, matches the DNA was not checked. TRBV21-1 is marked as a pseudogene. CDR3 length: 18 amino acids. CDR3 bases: TGTGCCAGCAGCAAAGCGCTCTGGACAGGGATCCGATCCTACGAGCAGTACTTC. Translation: CASSKALWTGIRSYEQYF.

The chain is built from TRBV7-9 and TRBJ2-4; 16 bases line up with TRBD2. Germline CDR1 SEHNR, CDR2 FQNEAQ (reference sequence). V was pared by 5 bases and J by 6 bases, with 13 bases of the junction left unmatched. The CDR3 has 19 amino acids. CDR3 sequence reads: CASSPFRGLAGGHPNIQYF. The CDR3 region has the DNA TGTGCCAGCAGCCCCTTTAGGGGACTAGCGGGGGGGCATCCAAACATTCAGTACTTC.

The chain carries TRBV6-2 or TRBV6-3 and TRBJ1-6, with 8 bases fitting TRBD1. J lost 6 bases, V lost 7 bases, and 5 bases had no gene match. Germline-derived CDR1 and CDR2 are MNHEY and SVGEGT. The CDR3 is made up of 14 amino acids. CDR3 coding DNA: TGTGCCAGCACCGCGGGACAGGTTAATTCACCCCTCCACTTT. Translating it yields CASTAGQVNSPLHF.

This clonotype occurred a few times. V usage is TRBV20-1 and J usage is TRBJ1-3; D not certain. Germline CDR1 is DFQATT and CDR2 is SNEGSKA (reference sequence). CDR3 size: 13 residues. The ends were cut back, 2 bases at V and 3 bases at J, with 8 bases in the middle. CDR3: CSARQSNGNTIYF. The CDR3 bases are TGCAGTGCTAGACAGTCAAATGGAAACACCATATATTTT.

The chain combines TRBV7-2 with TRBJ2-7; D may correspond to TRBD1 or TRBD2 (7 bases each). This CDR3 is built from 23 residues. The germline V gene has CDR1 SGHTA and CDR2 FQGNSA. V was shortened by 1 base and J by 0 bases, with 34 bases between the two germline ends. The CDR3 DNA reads TGTGCCAGCAGCTTAGTAATGGGGTTAAGACAGGGCGACCGGCGGGAGAGCTCCTACGAGCAGTACTTC. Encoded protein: CASSLVMGLRQGDRRESSYEQYF.

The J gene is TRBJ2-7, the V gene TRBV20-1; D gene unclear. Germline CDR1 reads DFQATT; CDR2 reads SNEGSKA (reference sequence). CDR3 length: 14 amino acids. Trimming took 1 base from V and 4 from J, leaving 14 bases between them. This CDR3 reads CSARVPTGPYEQYF. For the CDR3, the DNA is TGCAGTGCTAGAGTTCCCACGGGCCCATACGAGCAGTACTTC.

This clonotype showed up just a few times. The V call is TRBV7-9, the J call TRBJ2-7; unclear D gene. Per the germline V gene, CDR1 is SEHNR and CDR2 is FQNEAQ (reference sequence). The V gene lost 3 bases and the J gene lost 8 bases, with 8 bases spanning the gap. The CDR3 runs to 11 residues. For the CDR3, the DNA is TGTGCCAGCAGCTTCGTAGGCCAGCAGTACTTC. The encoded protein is CASSFVGQQYF.

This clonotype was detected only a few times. The CDR3 region is CASSSRQDPGQETQYF. For the CDR3, the DNA is TGTGCCAGCAGCTCCCGACAGGACCCCGGCCAAGAGACCCAGTACTTC. This chain joins TRBV5-4 and TRBJ2-5, with TRBD1 as a possible D gene (6 bases). V shed 3 bases and J shed 1 base, with 16 bases lying between them. Germline V gives CDR1 SGHNT, CDR2 YYREEE (reference sequence). There are 16 residues in the CDR3.

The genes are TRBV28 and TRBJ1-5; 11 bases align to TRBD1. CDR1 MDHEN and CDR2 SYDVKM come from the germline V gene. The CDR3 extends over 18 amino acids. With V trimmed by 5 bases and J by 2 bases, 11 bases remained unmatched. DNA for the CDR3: TGTGCCAGCAGTGCCGGGACAGGGGGACTCAGTGGCAATCAGCCCCAGCATTTT. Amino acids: CASSAGTGGLSGNQPQHF.

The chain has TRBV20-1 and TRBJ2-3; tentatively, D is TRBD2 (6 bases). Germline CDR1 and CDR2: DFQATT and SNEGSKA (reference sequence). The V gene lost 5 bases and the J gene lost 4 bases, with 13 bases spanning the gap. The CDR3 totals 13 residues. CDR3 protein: CSALFSGADTQYF. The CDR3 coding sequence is TGCAGTGCTCTCTTTTCGGGAGCAGATACGCAGTATTTT.

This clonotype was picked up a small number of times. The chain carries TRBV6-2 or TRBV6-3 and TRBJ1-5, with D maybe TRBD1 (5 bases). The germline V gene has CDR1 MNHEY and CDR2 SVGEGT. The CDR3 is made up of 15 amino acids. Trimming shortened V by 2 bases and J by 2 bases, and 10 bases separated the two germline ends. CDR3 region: CASSYQGAGNQPQHF. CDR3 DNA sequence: TGTGCCAGCAGTTACCAAGGGGCTGGCAATCAGCCCCAGCATTTT.

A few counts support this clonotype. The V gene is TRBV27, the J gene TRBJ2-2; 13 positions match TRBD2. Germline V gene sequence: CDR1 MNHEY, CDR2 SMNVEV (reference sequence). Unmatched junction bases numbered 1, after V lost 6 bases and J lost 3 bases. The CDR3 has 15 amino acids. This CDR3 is CASSTSGRDTGELFF. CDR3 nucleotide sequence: TGTGCCAGCAGCACTAGCGGGAGGGACACCGGGGAGCTGTTTTTT.

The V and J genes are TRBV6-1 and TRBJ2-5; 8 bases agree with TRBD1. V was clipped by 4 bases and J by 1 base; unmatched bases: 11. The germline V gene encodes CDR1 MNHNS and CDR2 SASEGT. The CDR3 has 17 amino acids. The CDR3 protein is CASSGRQDRVVQETQYF. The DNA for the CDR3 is TGTGCCAGCAGTGGAAGACAGGACAGGGTCGTCCAAGAGACCCAGTACTTC.

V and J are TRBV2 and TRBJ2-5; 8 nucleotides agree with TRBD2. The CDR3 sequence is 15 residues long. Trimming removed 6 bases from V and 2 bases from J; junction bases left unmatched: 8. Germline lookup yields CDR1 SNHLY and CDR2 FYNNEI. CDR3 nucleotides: TGTGCCAGCAGGATGGCGGGGGGCGGACAAGAGACCCAGTACTTC. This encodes CASRMAGGGQETQYF.

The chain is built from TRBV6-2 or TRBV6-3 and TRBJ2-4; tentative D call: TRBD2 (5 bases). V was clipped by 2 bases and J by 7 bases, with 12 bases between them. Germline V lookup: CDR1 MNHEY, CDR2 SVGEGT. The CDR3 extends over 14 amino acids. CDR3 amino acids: CASSYGLALNIQYF. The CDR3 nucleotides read TGTGCCAGCAGTTACGGCCTAGCTTTGAACATTCAGTACTTC.

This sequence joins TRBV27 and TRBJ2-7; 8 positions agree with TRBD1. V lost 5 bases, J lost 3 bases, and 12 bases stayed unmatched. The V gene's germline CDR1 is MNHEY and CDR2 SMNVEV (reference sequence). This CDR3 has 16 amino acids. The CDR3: CASSPKWTGYLYEQYF. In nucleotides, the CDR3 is TGTGCCAGCAGTCCCAAGTGGACAGGGTATCTCTACGAGCAGTACTTC.

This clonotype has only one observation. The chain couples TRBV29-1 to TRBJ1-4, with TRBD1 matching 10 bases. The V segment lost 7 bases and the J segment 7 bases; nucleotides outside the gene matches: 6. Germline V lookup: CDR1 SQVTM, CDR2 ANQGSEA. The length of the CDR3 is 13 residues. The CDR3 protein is CSGRTGGLEKLFF. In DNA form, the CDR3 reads TGCAGCGGACGGACAGGGGGGCTTGAAAAACTGTTTTTT.

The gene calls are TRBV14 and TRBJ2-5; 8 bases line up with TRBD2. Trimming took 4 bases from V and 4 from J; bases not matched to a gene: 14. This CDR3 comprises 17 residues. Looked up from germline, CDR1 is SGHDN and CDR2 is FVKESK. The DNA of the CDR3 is TGTGCCAGCAGCCGAAGGACTAGCTCGTCCGTTCCAGAGACCCAGTACTTC. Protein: CASSRRTSSSVPETQYF.

In DNA form, the CDR3 reads TGCGCCAGCAGTGAGAAAGGGGGTAACACTGAAGCTTTCTTT. Translation: CASSEKGGNTEAFF. The V gene is TRBV10-2, the J gene TRBJ1-1; D possibly corresponds to TRBD1 (6 bases). The CDR3 length is 14 residues. Germline CDR1 is WSHSY and CDR2 is SAAADI. Trimming shortened V by 2 bases and J by 2 bases, and 9 bases separated the two germline ends.

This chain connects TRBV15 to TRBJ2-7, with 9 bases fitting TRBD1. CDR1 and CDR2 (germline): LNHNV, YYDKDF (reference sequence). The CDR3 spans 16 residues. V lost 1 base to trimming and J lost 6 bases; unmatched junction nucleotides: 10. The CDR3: CATSRVIGTGNGEQYF. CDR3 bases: TGTGCCACCAGCAGAGTCATCGGGACAGGGAACGGCGAGCAGTACTTC.

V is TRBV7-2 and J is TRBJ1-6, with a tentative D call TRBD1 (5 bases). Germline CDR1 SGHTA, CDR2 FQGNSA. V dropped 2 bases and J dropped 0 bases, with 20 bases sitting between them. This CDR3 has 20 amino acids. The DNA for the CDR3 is TGTGCCAGCAGCTTAAAGGGATCGGGGCAGGAGAGCTCCTATAATTCACCCCTCCACTTT. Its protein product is CASSLKGSGQESSYNSPLHF.